A single sample is the source of the 29 T cell receptor beta chains below, sequenced in a study of Ad26.COV2.S vaccination and SARS-CoV-2 variants. Noted treatment: about 20 received Ad26.COV2.S at low or high dose, single or two shots; roughly five received placebo; per-sample allocation not given. Day 63 after the first vaccine or placebo injection was the time point for sampling. Sequencing was performed with immunoSEQ multiplex PCR; in TCRdb, only in-frame clones are kept and a portion is missing. This sample has approximately 480,000 clones, with roughly 85% found just once. The sample consisted of peripheral blood, taken in a trial of Ad26.COV2.S vaccine versus placebo. These receptors were taken from a person between 18 and 65 years old who received the Ad26.COV2.S COVID-19 vaccine or a placebo.

The chain links TRBV29-1 to TRBJ1-1; tentatively, D is TRBD1 (5 bases). The CDR3 consists of 13 residues. V was pared by 7 bases and J by 1 base, with 13 bases between. Looked up from germline, CDR1 is SQVTM and CDR2 is ANQGSEA. The CDR3 DNA follows: TGCAGCGCTCAGGGAGGTTGGAACACTGAAGCTTTCTTT. Translation gives CSAQGGWNTEAFF.

The chain has TRBV6-6 and TRBJ2-7; the D is unclear. The CDR3 is 12 residues long. Germline V gene sequence: CDR1 MNHNY, CDR2 SVGAGI (reference sequence). V lost 8 bases and J lost 6, with 14 bases in between. CDR3 DNA sequence: TGTGCCAGCGGAAGCCTGTTGTTCGAGCAGTACTTC. It specifies CASGSLLFEQYF.

The V gene is TRBV28, the J gene TRBJ2-2; 13 bases align to TRBD2. CDR1 and CDR2 (germline): MDHEN, SYDVKM. V was clipped by 8 bases and J by 4 bases; unmatched bases: 10. The CDR3 is made up of 17 amino acids. The CDR3 nucleotides are TGTGCCAGCGGACAACTAGCGGGAGGGGTGGGCACCGGGGAGCTGTTTTTT. It encodes CASGQLAGGVGTGELFF.

In DNA form, the CDR3 reads TGTGCCAGCAGTTTGGGTGGGACAGATAATGAAAAACTGTTTTTT. This encodes CASSLGGTDNEKLFF. This rearrangement joins TRBV28 to TRBJ1-4; 7 bases are a match to TRBD1. CDR1 is MDHEN and CDR2 is SYDVKM in the germline V gene. The CDR3 length is 15 residues. After removal of 3 bases from V and 4 bases from J, the junction contained 5 bases not matched to a gene.

This chain links TRBV19 with TRBJ1-5, with TRBD1 identical over 8 bases. The V gene end was trimmed by 1 base and the J gene end by 6 bases; junction bases not matched to a gene: 5. The CDR3 is 15 amino acids. The V gene's germline CDR1 is LNHDA and CDR2 SQIVND (reference sequence). CDR3 in amino acids: CASSIAGTGIQPQHF. The CDR3 nucleotides are TGTGCCAGTAGTATAGCCGGGACAGGTATTCAGCCCCAGCATTTT.

The chain recombines TRBV19 with TRBJ2-3, with D tentatively TRBD2 (5 bases). Trimming left V 5 bases short and J 0 bases short, with 21 bases between. CDR1 and CDR2 from the germline V gene are LNHDA and SQIVND (reference sequence). The CDR3 runs 18 residues. CDR3 region: CASSSTPNPSGSTDTQYF. The CDR3 nucleotides read TGTGCCAGTAGTTCAACCCCTAACCCCAGCGGTAGCACAGATACGCAGTATTTT.

This clone was found once. The chain employs TRBV28 and TRBJ1-2, with TRBD1 identical over 7 bases. The CDR3 runs 15 residues. J gave up 2 bases and V 6 bases, and 9 bases lay outside the gene matches. The germline CDR1 and CDR2 sequences are MDHEN and SYDVKM. The CDR3 bases are TGTGCCAGCAGCCCGAAGGGACAGAGAAACTATGGCTACACCTTC. It codes for CASSPKGQRNYGYTF.

This clone has just one count. The genes are TRBV15 and TRBJ2-1; D uncertain. V was pared by 0 bases and J by 1 base, with 4 bases between. Germline V gene data show CDR1 as LNHNV and CDR2 as YYDKDF (reference sequence). CDR3 size: 14 residues. The CDR3 bases are TGTGCCACCAGCAGAGATTTGTCCTACAATGAGCAGTTCTTC. As protein: CATSRDLSYNEQFF.

The chain employs TRBV7-2 and TRBJ2-7; D is possibly TRBD2 (7 bases). V lost 3 bases, J lost 5 bases, and 14 bases lay in between. This CDR3 is built from 14 residues. CDR1 and CDR2 from the germline V gene are SGHTA and FQGNSA. CDR3 region: CASSLGAGTNEQYF. The CDR3 DNA is TGTGCCAGCAGCTTGGGGGCCGGGACTAACGAGCAGTACTTC.

The chain links TRBV5-4 to TRBJ1-3; D is unclear. Trimming removed 0 bases from V and 4 bases from J, with 8 bases in between. Germline V gene lookup returns CDR1 SGHNT and CDR2 YYREEE (reference sequence). The CDR3 sequence is 14 residues long. CDR3 DNA sequence: TGTGCCAGCAGCTTGGTGGGCGCCGGAAACACCATATATTTT. Residues: CASSLVGAGNTIYF. The full variable domain, completed using reference TRBV5-4 and TRBJ1-3, is ETGVTQSPTHLIKTRGQQVTLRCSSQSGHNTVSWYQQALGQGPQFIFQYYREEENGRGNFPPRFSGLQFPNYSSELNVNALELDDSALYLCASSLVGAGNTIYFGEGSWLTVV.

In this sample, this clone turned up a few times. CDR3 in DNA: TGTGCCAGCAGTTTTGGTGTTGAGCCCCAGCATTTT. It codes for CASSFGVEPQHF. This chain connects TRBV12-3 or TRBV12-4 to TRBJ1-5; D gene ambiguous. This CDR3 is built from 12 residues. V was clipped by 3 bases and J by 8 bases, with 8 bases between them.

The J gene is TRBJ1-1, the V gene TRBV5-6; unclear D gene. Germline V gene data show CDR1 as SGHDT and CDR2 as YYEEEE. V was cut by 2 bases and J by 0 bases, with 8 bases left in between. The CDR3 covers 14 residues. CDR3 bases: TGTGCCAGCAGCTTCACCGGACTGAACACTGAAGCTTTCTTT. Translating it yields CASSFTGLNTEAFF.

This clone occurred once. Different DNA sequences within this sample yield the same CDR3. V is TRBV7-9 and J is TRBJ2-3; unclear D gene. Germline CDR1 reads SEHNR; CDR2 reads FQNEAQ (reference sequence). V was trimmed by 5 bases and J by 0 bases, leaving 3 bases between them. The CDR3 has 12 amino acids. The CDR3 DNA reads as TGTGCCAGCAGCGTCAGCACAGATACGCAGTATTTT. Translation gives CASSVSTDTQYF.

This rearrangement joins TRBV29-1 to TRBJ2-1, with 13 bases matching TRBD2. The CDR3 covers 13 residues. J gave up 7 bases and V 4 bases, and 1 base lay outside the gene matches. In germline, CDR1 is SQVTM, CDR2 ANQGSEA. In DNA, the CDR3 is TGCAGCGTTGGGACTAGCGGGAGTAATGAGCAGTTCTTC. Translated, it gives CSVGTSGSNEQFF.

The V and J genes are TRBV7-9 and TRBJ2-1; a weak D match, TRBD2 (6 bases). The CDR3 is 16 residues long. V was shortened by 0 bases and J by 8 bases, with 17 bases between the two germline ends. The germline V gene has CDR1 SEHNR and CDR2 FQNEAQ (reference sequence). This CDR3 is CASSLAGTLFVDEQFF. CDR3 bases: TGTGCCAGCAGCTTAGCGGGGACTTTATTCGTGGATGAGCAGTTCTTC.

This clone was seen a few times. The V call is TRBV3-1 (or the pseudogene TRBV3-2), the J call TRBJ1-2, with no clear D. Germline V gives CDR1 LGHDT, CDR2 YNNKEL (reference sequence). Trimming left V 1 base short and J 0 bases short, with 3 bases between. CDR3 size: 13 residues. Here the CDR3 DNA reads TGTGCCAGCAGCCAAGCGGCTAACTATGGCTACACCTTC. It translates to CASSQAANYGYTF.

The genes are TRBV3-1 (or the pseudogene TRBV3-2) and TRBJ2-4; 7 bases fit TRBD1. Germline V CDR1 and CDR2: LGHDT, YNNKEL (reference sequence). The CDR3 has 15 amino acids. Trimming removed 1 base from V and 8 bases from J; junction bases left unmatched: 8. CDR3 in amino acids: CASSQGPDRADIQYF. Here the CDR3 DNA reads TGTGCCAGCAGCCAAGGGCCCGACAGGGCGGACATTCAGTACTTC.

The J gene is TRBJ1-3, the V gene TRBV30; D unresolved. This CDR3 has 15 amino acids. In germline, CDR1 is GTSNPN, CDR2 SVGIG (reference sequence). V was trimmed by 0 bases and J by 0 bases, leaving 9 bases between them. The DNA of the CDR3 is TGTGCCTGGAGTGTCTCAGTCCGCTCTGGAAACACCATATATTTT. This codes for CAWSVSVRSGNTIYF.

The rearrangement joins TRBV30 to TRBJ2-6; 7 positions match TRBD1. Unmatched junction bases numbered 9, after V lost 0 bases and J lost 1 base. From germline, CDR1 is GTSNPN and CDR2 SVGIG (reference sequence). CDR3 length: 18 residues. CDR3 bases: TGTGCCTGGAGTGTACCAGACAGGGCTCTTTCTGGGGCCAACGTCCTGACTTTC. It codes for CAWSVPDRALSGANVLTF. Using reference TRBV30 and TRBJ2-6 for the parts outside the CDR3, the full variable domain is SQTIHQWPATLVQPVGSPLSLECTVEGTSNPNLYWYRQAAGRGLQLLFYSVGIGQISSEVPQNLSASRPQDRQFILSSKKLLLSDSGFYLCAWSVPDRALSGANVLTFGAGSRLTVL.

The chain recombines TRBV6-5 with TRBJ2-3, with 9 bases matching TRBD2. V lost 5 bases and J lost 6; bases outside the gene matches: 9. In germline, CDR1 is MNHEY, CDR2 SVGAGI. There are 15 residues in the CDR3. The CDR3 DNA follows: TGTGCCAGCAGTCCCATAGCGGGAGTTATGGATACGCAGTATTTT. Translation: CASSPIAGVMDTQYF.

The chain combines TRBV9 with TRBJ1-2; D is perhaps TRBD1 (5 bases). CDR1 is SGDLS and CDR2 is YYNGEE in the germline V gene. The CDR3 has 14 amino acids. V lost 0 bases to trimming and J lost 4 bases, with 10 bases between them. The CDR3 nucleotides read TGTGCCAGCAGCGTAGTCGGGGGAGGCTATGGCTACACCTTC. Protein product: CASSVVGGGYGYTF.

The chain is built from TRBV18 and TRBJ2-7; 9 nucleotides agree with TRBD1. Per germline, CDR1 KGHSH and CDR2 LQKENI. Trimming took 6 bases from V and 2 from J; bases not matched to a gene: 8. CDR3 length equals 15 residues. CDR3: CASSLGQGQAYEQYF. The CDR3 DNA reads TGTGCCAGCTCTCTCGGACAGGGGCAGGCCTACGAGCAGTACTTC.

This clone was picked up a small number of times. The chain couples TRBV19 to TRBJ1-1; possibly TRBD1 for D (6 bases). V lost 5 bases and J 5 bases, leaving 12 bases between the germline ends. Germline V gene data show CDR1 as LNHDA and CDR2 as SQIVND (reference sequence). The CDR3 covers 13 residues. CDR3 coding DNA: TGTGCCAGTAGTGCCCAGGGGAGGACTGAAGCTTTCTTT. This codes for CASSAQGRTEAFF.

This chain uses TRBV5-6 with TRBJ1-2; D gene uncertain. The CDR3 is 15 residues long. V was trimmed by 7 bases and J by 0 bases, leaving 16 bases between them. Per the germline V gene, CDR1 is SGHDT and CDR2 is YYEEEE. CDR3 in amino acids: CASSKGWTANYGYTF. CDR3 in DNA: TGTGCCAGCTCCAAGGGTTGGACCGCTAACTATGGCTACACCTTC. Drawing the rest from reference TRBV5-6 and TRBJ1-2, the complete variable domain is DAGVTQSPTHLIKTRGQQVTLRCSPKSGHDTVSWYQQALGQGPQFIFQYYEEEERQRGNFPDRFSGHQFPNYSSELNVNALLLGDSALYLCASSKGWTANYGYTFGSGTRLTVV.

This clone was detected only a few times. This chain joins TRBV27 and TRBJ1-6, with TRBD1 as a possible D gene (6 bases). The CDR3 contains 16 residues. CDR1 is MNHEY, CDR2 SMNVEV, per germline (reference sequence). With 0 bases removed from V and 9 bases from J, the gap between germline ends came to 15 bases. The CDR3 protein is CASSLSGTFGFSPLHF. The DNA for the CDR3 is TGTGCCAGCAGTTTATCGGGGACATTTGGTTTTTCACCCCTCCACTTT.

The chain uses TRBV15 and TRBJ2-4, with 7 bases fitting TRBD2. Per the germline V gene, CDR1 is LNHNV and CDR2 is YYDKDF (reference sequence). This CDR3 is 16 amino acids long. Trimming at V came to 1 base and at J to 7 bases, leaving 10 bases not matched to a gene. CDR3 in amino acids: CATSRAGGAGGNIQYF. The CDR3 DNA follows: TGTGCCACCAGCAGAGCCGGAGGGGCCGGGGGGAACATTCAGTACTTC.

The chain is built from TRBV6-5 and TRBJ1-1; 7 bases are shared with TRBD1. The CDR3 sequence is 13 residues long. V dropped 2 bases and J dropped 3; count of bases not matched to a gene: 0. Germline V gives CDR1 MNHEY, CDR2 SVGAGI. CDR3 in DNA: TGTGCCAGCAGTTACGGACAGGACACTGAAGCTTTCTTT. Translating gives CASSYGQDTEAFF.

Here the CDR3 reads CASSISPGTLSSYEQYF. DNA for the CDR3: TGTGCCAGTAGTATCTCCCCGGGGACCCTCAGCTCCTACGAGCAGTACTTC. The chain has TRBV19 and TRBJ2-7; D is possibly TRBD1 or TRBD2 (5 bases each). CDR3 length: 17 amino acids. V lost 3 bases to trimming and J lost 0 bases, with 18 bases between them. Looked up from germline, CDR1 is LNHDA and CDR2 is SQIVND (reference sequence).

In this sample, this clone turned up once. The rearrangement joins TRBV28 to TRBJ2-3; no firm D call. V was trimmed by 5 bases and J by 5 bases, leaving 8 bases between them. The germline gives CDR1 MDHEN, CDR2 SYDVKM. The CDR3 contains 12 residues. In DNA, the CDR3 is TGTGCCAGCAGTCCCCGAATAGATACGCAGTATTTT. This gives the protein CASSPRIDTQYF.